The text below deals with one T cell receptor (beta chain). This entry is derived from a study of shared clonotypes between healthy human individuals. Donors were Caucasian adults residing in Nashville, Tennessee, USA. The germline V gene has CDR1 MNHEY and CDR2 SMNVEV (reference sequence). The CDR3 is 15 amino acids. V lost 4 bases and J lost 2, with 13 bases in between. The table came from immunoSEQ multiplex PCR; TCRdb's copy has only in-frame clones and leaves some out. The sample includes 2,500,000 or so clones, approximately 92% seen only once; the top ten take over 0.12%. This TCR was sampled from a man between 18 and 29 years old in good health. The rearrangement uses TRBV27 and TRBJ2-3, with D perhaps TRBD1 (6 bases). The sequenced sample consisted of naive CD4+ T cells sorted from blood. Subset in this sample: CD45RA+ positively selected. CDR3 DNA: TGTGCCAGCAGTTCTCCCAGGGGCGTCACAGATACGCAGTATTTT. Amino acids: CASSSPRGVTDTQYF.